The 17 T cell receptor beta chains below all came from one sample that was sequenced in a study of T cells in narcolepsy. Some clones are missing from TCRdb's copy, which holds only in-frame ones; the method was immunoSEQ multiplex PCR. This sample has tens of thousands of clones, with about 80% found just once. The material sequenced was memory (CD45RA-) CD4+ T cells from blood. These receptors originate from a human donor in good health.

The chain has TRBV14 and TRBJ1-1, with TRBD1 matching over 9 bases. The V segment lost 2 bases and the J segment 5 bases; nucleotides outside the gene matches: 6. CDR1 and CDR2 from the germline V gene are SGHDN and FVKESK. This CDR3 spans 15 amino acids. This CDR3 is CASSQYGQGRTEAFF. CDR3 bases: TGTGCCAGCAGCCAATATGGACAGGGGAGGACTGAAGCTTTCTTT.

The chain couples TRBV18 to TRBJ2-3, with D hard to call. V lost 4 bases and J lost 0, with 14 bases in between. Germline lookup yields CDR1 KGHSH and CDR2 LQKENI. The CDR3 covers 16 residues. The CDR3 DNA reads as TGTGCCAGCTCACTTACCTTCCCAACTAGCACAGATACGCAGTATTTT. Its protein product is CASSLTFPTSTDTQYF.

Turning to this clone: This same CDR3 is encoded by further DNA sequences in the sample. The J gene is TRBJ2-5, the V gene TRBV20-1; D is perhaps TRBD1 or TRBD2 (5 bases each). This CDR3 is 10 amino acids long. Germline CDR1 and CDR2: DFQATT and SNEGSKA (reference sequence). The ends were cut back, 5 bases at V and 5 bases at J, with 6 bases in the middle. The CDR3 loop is CSAGTETQYF. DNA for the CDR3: TGCAGTGCTGGGACCGAGACCCAGTACTTC.

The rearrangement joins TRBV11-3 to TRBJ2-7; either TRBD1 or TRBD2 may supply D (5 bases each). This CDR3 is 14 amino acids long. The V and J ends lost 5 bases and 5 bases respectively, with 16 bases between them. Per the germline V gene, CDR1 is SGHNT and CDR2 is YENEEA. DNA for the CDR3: TGTGCCAGCAGCCAGGGACGGGCTGTCGACGAGCAGTACTTC. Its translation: CASSQGRAVDEQYF.

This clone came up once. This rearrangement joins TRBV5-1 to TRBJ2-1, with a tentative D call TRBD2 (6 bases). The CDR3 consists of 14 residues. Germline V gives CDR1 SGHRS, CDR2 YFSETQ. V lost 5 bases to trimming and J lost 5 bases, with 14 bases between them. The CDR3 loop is CASSESAGNNEQFF. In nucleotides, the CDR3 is TGCGCCAGCAGTGAGAGCGCGGGAAACAATGAGCAGTTCTTC.

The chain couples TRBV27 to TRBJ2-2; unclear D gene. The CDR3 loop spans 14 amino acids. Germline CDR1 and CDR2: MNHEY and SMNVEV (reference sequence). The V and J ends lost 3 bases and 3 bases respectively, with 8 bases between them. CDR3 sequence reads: CASSLGFDTGELFF. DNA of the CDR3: TGTGCCAGCAGTTTGGGGTTCGACACCGGGGAGCTGTTTTTT.

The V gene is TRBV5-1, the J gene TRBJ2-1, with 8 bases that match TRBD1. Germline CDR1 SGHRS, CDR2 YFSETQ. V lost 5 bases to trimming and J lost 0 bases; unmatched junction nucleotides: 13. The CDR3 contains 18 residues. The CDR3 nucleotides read TGCGCCAGCAGAAGACAGGGGACCGGCTTTAGCTCCTACAATGAGCAGTTCTTC. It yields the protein CASRRQGTGFSSYNEQFF.

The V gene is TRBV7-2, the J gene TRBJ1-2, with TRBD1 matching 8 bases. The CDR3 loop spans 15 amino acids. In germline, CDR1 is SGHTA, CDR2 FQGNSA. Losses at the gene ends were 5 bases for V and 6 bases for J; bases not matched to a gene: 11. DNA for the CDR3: TGTGCCAGCAGCGGAAACCAGGGGGCCGGGAATGGCTACACCTTC. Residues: CASSGNQGAGNGYTF.

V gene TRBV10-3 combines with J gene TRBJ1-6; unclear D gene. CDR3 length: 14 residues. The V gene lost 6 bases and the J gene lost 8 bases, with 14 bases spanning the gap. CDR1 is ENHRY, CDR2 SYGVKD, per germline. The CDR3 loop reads CAIRGSPDDSPLHF. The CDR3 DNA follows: TGTGCCATCAGAGGCAGTCCCGATGATTCACCCCTCCACTTT.

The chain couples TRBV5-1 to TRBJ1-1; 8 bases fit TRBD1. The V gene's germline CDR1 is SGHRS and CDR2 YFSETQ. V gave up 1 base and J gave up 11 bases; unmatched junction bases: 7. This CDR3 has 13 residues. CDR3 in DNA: TGCGCCAGCAGCTTGTCGGCAGGGGGCGATGCTTTCTTT. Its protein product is CASSLSAGGDAFF.

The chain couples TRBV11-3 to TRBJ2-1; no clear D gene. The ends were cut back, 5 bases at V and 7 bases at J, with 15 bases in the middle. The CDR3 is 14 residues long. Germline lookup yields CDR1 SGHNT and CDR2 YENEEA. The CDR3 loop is CASSPESGLNEQFF. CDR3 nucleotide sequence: TGTGCCAGCAGCCCAGAGTCGGGTCTTAATGAGCAGTTCTTC.

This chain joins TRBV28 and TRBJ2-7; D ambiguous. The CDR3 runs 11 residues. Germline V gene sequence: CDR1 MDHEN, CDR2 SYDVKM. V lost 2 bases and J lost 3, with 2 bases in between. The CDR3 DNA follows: TGTGCCAGCAGTTTACGCTACGAGCAGTACTTC. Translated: CASSLRYEQYF. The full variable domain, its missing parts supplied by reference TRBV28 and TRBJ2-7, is DVKVTQSSRYLVKRTGEKVFLECVQDMDHENMFWYRQDPGLGLRLIYFSYDVKMKEKGDIPEGYSVSREKKERFSLILESASTNQTSMYLCASSLRYEQYFGPGTRLTVT.

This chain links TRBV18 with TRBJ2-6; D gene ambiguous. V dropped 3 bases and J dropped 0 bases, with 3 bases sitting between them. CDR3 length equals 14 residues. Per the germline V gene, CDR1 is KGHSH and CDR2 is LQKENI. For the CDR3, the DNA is TGTGCCAGCTCACCCGGCTCTGGGGCCAACGTCCTGACTTTC. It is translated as CASSPGSGANVLTF.

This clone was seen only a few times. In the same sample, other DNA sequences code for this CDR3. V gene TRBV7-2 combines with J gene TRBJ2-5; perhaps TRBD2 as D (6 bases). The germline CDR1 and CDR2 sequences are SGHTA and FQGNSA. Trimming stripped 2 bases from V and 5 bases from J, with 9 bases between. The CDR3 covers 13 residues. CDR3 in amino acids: CASSLRLAETQYF. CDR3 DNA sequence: TGTGCCAGCAGCTTAAGGCTAGCGGAGACCCAGTACTTC. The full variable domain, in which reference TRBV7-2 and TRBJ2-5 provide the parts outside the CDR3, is GAGVSQSPSNKVTEKGKDVELRCDPISGHTALYWYRQSLGQGLEFLIYFQGNSAPDKSGLPSDRFSAERTGGSVSTLTIQRTQQEDSAVYLCASSLRLAETQYFGPGTRLLVL.

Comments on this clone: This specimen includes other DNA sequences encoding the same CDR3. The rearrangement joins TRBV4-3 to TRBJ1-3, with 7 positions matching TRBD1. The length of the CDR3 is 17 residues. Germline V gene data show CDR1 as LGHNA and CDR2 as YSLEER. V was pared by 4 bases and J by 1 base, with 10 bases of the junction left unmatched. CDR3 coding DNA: TGCGCCAGCAGCCCCTATTCAGAGACAGGGTCTGGAAACACCATATATTTT. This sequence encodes CASSPYSETGSGNTIYF.

This chain's CDR3 is CASSLDLAGGTQYF. CDR3 DNA sequence: TGCGCCAGCAGCTTGGATCTAGCGGGGGGGACCCAGTACTTC. V is TRBV5-1 and J is TRBJ2-5; 11 nucleotides match TRBD2. The germline V gene encodes CDR1 SGHRS and CDR2 YFSETQ. There are 14 residues in the CDR3. The V segment lost 0 bases and the J segment 7 bases; nucleotides outside the gene matches: 2.

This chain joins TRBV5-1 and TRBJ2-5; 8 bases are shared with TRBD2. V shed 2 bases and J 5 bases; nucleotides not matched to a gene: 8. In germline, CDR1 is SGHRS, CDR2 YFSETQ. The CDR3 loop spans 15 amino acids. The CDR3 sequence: CASSLAGEHWETQYF. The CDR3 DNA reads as TGCGCCAGCAGCTTAGCGGGGGAGCATTGGGAGACCCAGTACTTC.